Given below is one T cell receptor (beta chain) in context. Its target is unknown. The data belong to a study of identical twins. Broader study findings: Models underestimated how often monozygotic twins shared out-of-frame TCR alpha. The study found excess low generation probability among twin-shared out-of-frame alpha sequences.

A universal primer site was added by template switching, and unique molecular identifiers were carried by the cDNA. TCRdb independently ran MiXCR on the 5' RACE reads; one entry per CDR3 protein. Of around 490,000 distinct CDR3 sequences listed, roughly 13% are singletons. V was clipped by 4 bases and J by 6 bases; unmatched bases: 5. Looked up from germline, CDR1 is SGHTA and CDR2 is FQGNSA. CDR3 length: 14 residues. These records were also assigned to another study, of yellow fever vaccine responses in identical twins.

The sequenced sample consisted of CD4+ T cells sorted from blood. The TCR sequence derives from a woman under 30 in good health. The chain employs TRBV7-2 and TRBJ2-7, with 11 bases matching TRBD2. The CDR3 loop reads CASSSTSGRGEQYF. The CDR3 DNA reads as TGTGCCAGCAGCTCCACTAGCGGGAGAGGCGAGCAGTACTTC.